A single sample is the source of the 21 T cell receptor beta chains below, sequenced in a study of CD4 T cells in relation to SARS-CoV-2 and coronaviruses. Libraries were prepared by immunoSEQ multiplex PCR; TCRdb keeps only in-frame clonotypes and omits some of them. Seen here are roughly 23,000 clones, 55% to 75% observed once, and the top ten hold under 20%. Antigens for these TCRs are unknown. Unexposed donor CD4+ T cells date from 2011-2018, before the COVID-19 pandemic. After about 10 days of culture, CD4+ T cells were isolated. Sequencing was done on a sample of CD4+ T cells from PBMCs, cultured in vitro. Source of these receptors: a human donor in good health.

This clone was detected a few times. This chain joins TRBV19 and TRBJ1-1; 8 bases fit TRBD1. V shed 3 bases and J 5 bases; nucleotides not matched to a gene: 11. This CDR3 has 16 residues. CDR1 and CDR2 from the germline V gene are LNHDA and SQIVND (reference sequence). The CDR3 DNA sequence: TGTGCCAGTAGTATCGAGTTGGCAGGGGGCGAAACTGAAGCTTTCTTT. As protein: CASSIELAGGETEAFF.

V gene TRBV11-2 combines with J gene TRBJ2-2; 8 nucleotides match TRBD1. With V trimmed by 3 bases and J by 8 bases, 5 bases remained unmatched. Germline CDR1 is SGHAT and CDR2 is FQNNGV. The CDR3 is 14 amino acids. CDR3 in amino acids: CASSFRQGTGELFF. Here the CDR3 DNA reads TGTGCCAGCAGCTTCCGACAGGGGACTGGGGAGCTGTTTTTT.

The J gene is TRBJ2-5, the V gene TRBV6-5; a possible D gene is TRBD2 (5 bases). The length of the CDR3 is 12 residues. Germline CDR1 MNHEY, CDR2 SVGAGI. The V end was cut by 5 bases, the J end by 12 bases, with 16 bases between. In nucleotides, the CDR3 is TGTGCCAGCAGTACGCCTAGCCAGATTAAGTACTTC. Its protein is CASSTPSQIKYF.

The chain uses TRBV7-2 and TRBJ2-6; 10 bases map to TRBD1. Germline V lookup: CDR1 SGHTA, CDR2 FQGNSA. The V and J ends lost 6 bases and 1 base, in that order; junction bases with no gene match: 9. The CDR3 covers 18 residues. In DNA form, the CDR3 reads TGTGCCAGCAGTCGACAGGGGGCGCTTAATTCTGGGGCCAACGTCCTGACTTTC. Its translation is CASSRQGALNSGANVLTF.

V and J are TRBV5-1 and TRBJ2-5; a weak D match, TRBD2 (6 bases). The CDR3 is made up of 15 amino acids. The ends were cut back, 6 bases at V and 1 base at J, with 16 bases in the middle. The germline V gene encodes CDR1 SGHRS and CDR2 YFSETQ. CDR3 sequence: CASNQPGGTQETQYF. The CDR3 nucleotides are TGCGCCAGCAACCAACCCGGGGGTACCCAAGAGACCCAGTACTTC. The full variable domain, with the rest looked up from reference TRBV5-1 and TRBJ2-5, is KAGVTQTPRYLIKTRGQQVTLSCSPISGHRSVSWYQQTPGQGLQFLFEYFSETQRNKGNFPGRFSGRQFSNSRSEMNVSTLELGDSALYLCASNQPGGTQETQYFGPGTRLLVL.

In its sample, this clone was seen a few times. The rearrangement joins TRBV7-2 to TRBJ1-5; possibly TRBD1 for D (6 bases). Trimming took off 1 base at V and 6 bases at J, with 19 bases between the two ends. The germline V gene encodes CDR1 SGHTA and CDR2 FQGNSA. This CDR3 contains 17 residues. CDR3 region: CASSLEGGYGRGQPQHF. The DNA of the CDR3 is TGTGCCAGCAGCTTAGAAGGGGGGTACGGCCGGGGTCAGCCCCAGCATTTT.

A single count supports this clone. The DNA for the CDR3 is TGTGCCAGCAGCTCCCTTGGGGGCAGGGTCACTGAAGCTTTCTTT. This gives the protein CASSSLGGRVTEAFF. V is TRBV7-2 and J is TRBJ1-1; TRBD1 might be the D (6 bases). The CDR3 consists of 15 residues. Trimming removed 4 bases from V and 4 bases from J, with 16 bases in between. The germline gives CDR1 SGHTA, CDR2 FQGNSA.

The chain carries TRBV30 and TRBJ1-3; D is possibly TRBD1 (6 bases). The CDR3 loop spans 15 amino acids. V was trimmed by 0 bases and J by 4 bases, leaving 13 bases between them. The germline gives CDR1 GTSNPN, CDR2 SVGIG (reference sequence). The DNA of the CDR3 is TGTGCCTGGAGTGTACGGAGGGGGTCAGGAAACACCATATATTTT. Translating it yields CAWSVRRGSGNTIYF.

The count of this clone is one. This rearrangement joins TRBV10-1 to TRBJ2-2, with D possibly being TRBD2 (6 bases). The V gene's germline CDR1 is WNHNN and CDR2 SYGVQD (reference sequence). The CDR3 loop spans 15 amino acids. V was cut by 5 bases and J by 3 bases, with 13 bases left in between. CDR3 sequence reads: CASSTGVSDTGELFF. In DNA form, the CDR3 reads TGCGCCAGCAGTACGGGGGTATCGGACACCGGGGAGCTGTTTTTT.

The CDR3 DNA follows: TGTGCCAGTAGTATGGAGGGCAGGCCCCAGCATTTT. Translated, it gives CASSMEGRPQHF. The chain links TRBV19 to TRBJ1-5; no reliable D call. CDR1 is LNHDA, CDR2 SQIVND, per germline (reference sequence). The CDR3 runs 12 residues. Trimming took off 3 bases at V and 9 bases at J, with 9 bases between the two ends.

The table lists this clone with a few counts. V gene TRBV19 combines with J gene TRBJ2-1, with 11 bases lining up with TRBD2. The ends lost 9 bases at V and 3 bases at J; junction bases unmatched: 4. The V gene's germline CDR1 is LNHDA and CDR2 SQIVND (reference sequence). This CDR3 contains 14 residues. In DNA, the CDR3 is TGTGCCAGCGCGGGACTAGCGGTCTACAATGAGCAGTTCTTC. Its translation: CASAGLAVYNEQFF.

V and J are TRBV5-1 and TRBJ2-5; D is perhaps TRBD1 (6 bases). V lost 4 bases, J lost 5 bases, and 15 bases lay in between. The CDR3 contains 14 residues. Germline CDR1 SGHRS, CDR2 YFSETQ. For the CDR3, the DNA is TGCGCCAGCAGCGGGGGACATCTAGGGGAGACCCAGTACTTC. Translating it yields CASSGGHLGETQYF.

The J gene is TRBJ1-3, the V gene TRBV4-3; possibly TRBD1 for D (5 bases). The V end was cut by 3 bases, the J end by 0 bases, with 9 bases between. Germline V gives CDR1 LGHNA, CDR2 YSLEER. The CDR3 length is 15 residues. CDR3 loop: CASSQSDSSGNTIYF. CDR3 in DNA: TGCGCCAGCAGCCAGTCCGACAGCTCTGGAAACACCATATATTTT.

The V call is TRBV14, the J call TRBJ2-1; 13 nucleotides agree with TRBD2. The germline V gene encodes CDR1 SGHDN and CDR2 FVKESK. V was pared by 6 bases and J by 9 bases, with 8 bases of the junction left unmatched. The CDR3 runs 15 residues. The CDR3 sequence: CASRRLAGGGGEQFF. In nucleotides, the CDR3 is TGTGCCAGCAGGCGACTAGCGGGAGGCGGGGGTGAGCAGTTCTTC.

The chain combines TRBV2 with TRBJ1-5; possibly TRBD1 for D (5 bases). The CDR3 totals 15 residues. The V and J ends lost 1 base and 1 base respectively, with 8 bases between them. Germline V gene sequence: CDR1 SNHLY, CDR2 FYNNEI. CDR3: CASSEGGKSNQPQHF. Here the CDR3 DNA reads TGTGCCAGCAGTGAAGGGGGGAAAAGCAATCAGCCCCAGCATTTT.

The chain carries TRBV5-1 and TRBJ1-2; TRBD1 agrees at 9 bases. CDR1 is SGHRS and CDR2 is YFSETQ in the germline V gene. After removal of 5 bases from V and 8 bases from J, the junction contained 10 bases not matched to a gene. This CDR3 contains 14 residues. CDR3 amino acids: CASRPSTGGEGYTF. CDR3 sequence (DNA): TGCGCCAGCAGACCCTCCACAGGGGGCGAAGGCTACACCTTC.

CDR3 sequence: CASSSPTLGEQYF. In DNA, the CDR3 is TGCGCCAGCAGCTCCCCGACTCTAGGCGAGCAGTACTTC. This chain links TRBV5-1 with TRBJ2-7; unclear D gene. The CDR3 runs to 13 residues. Per germline, CDR1 SGHRS and CDR2 YFSETQ. Deletions cut 3 bases from V and 6 bases from J, with 13 bases between.

V is TRBV7-8 and J is TRBJ1-2, with D perhaps matching TRBD1 (5 bases). Deletions cut 4 bases from V and 8 bases from J, with 14 bases between. The CDR3 length is 13 residues. Looked up from germline, CDR1 is SGHVS and CDR2 is FQNEAQ. The CDR3 loop reads CASSSGTASGYTF. In DNA, the CDR3 is TGTGCCAGCAGCTCGGGGACCGCCAGCGGCTACACCTTC.

This chain connects TRBV6-1 to TRBJ1-4; maybe TRBD1 (6 bases). The CDR3 is 17 amino acids. Trimming pared 0 bases from V and 0 bases from J, leaving 11 bases between. Germline V gene lookup returns CDR1 MNHNS and CDR2 SASEGT. CDR3 sequence: CASSEAARTATNEKLFF. CDR3 in DNA: TGTGCCAGCAGTGAAGCTGCCCGGACAGCAACTAATGAAAAACTGTTTTTT.

The rearrangement links TRBV5-1 to TRBJ1-1; tentatively, D is TRBD1 (5 bases). Germline loops: CDR1 SGHRS, CDR2 YFSETQ. This CDR3 is built from 14 residues. V lost 2 bases to trimming and J lost 4 bases, with 12 bases between them. The CDR3 DNA follows: TGCGCCAGCAGCTTACGGGGGGACGTCACTGAAGCTTTCTTT. Its protein product is CASSLRGDVTEAFF.

This clone was picked up a small number of times. This chain uses TRBV6-5 with TRBJ2-7; 8 nucleotides line up with TRBD1. The ends lost 8 bases at V and 2 bases at J; junction bases unmatched: 5. This CDR3 is built from 13 residues. CDR1 is MNHEY and CDR2 is SVGAGI in the germline V gene. The CDR3 DNA reads TGTGCCAGCGAGGGACAGGTCACCTACGAGCAGTACTTC. This sequence encodes CASEGQVTYEQYF.